This T cell receptor beta chain stems from a study of resident and recirculating memory T cells in vitiligo. Study background: Shave-biopsy epidermis from lesional and nonlesional skin was sequenced alongside PBMCs. Whole samples, not sorted cells, were homogenized and used for genomic DNA extraction.

The protocol was immunoSEQ multiplex PCR, while the TCRdb copy is restricted to in-frame clones and leaves out a portion. The table records tens of thousands of clones, approximately 90% of them present only once. Stable patients also lacked confetti depigmentation, a sign of active vitiligo. Patients had received no treatment within the previous three months. Germline V gene lookup returns CDR1 SGHNT and CDR2 YYREEE (reference sequence). J was trimmed by 9 bases and V by 2 bases; bases with no gene match: 6. This CDR3 region has 14 residues. The gene calls are TRBV5-4 and TRBJ2-1; 9 nucleotides line up with TRBD2. The sequenced sample was blood. The receptor's source is a male donor with vitiligo. This chain's CDR3 is CASSFGRGGGEQFF. CDR3 nucleotides: TGTGCCAGCAGCTTTGGGCGGGGGGGAGGTGAGCAGTTCTTC.